Sequencing of this T cell receptor beta chain was carried out in a study of T cells in Graves' hyperthyroidism and ophthalmopathy. V gave up 5 bases and J gave up 3 bases, with 8 bases separating them. Germline CDR1 and CDR2: SGHTA and FQGNSA. The CDR3 covers 13 residues. Using RNA transcripts as the source, TCR beta CDR3 regions were amplified. During a first-round RT-PCR of the TCR CDR3, the HTBI primer set was used. One entry per CDR3 protein, called by TCRdb with MiXCR from the multiplex PCR reads. This table has around 600,000 distinct CDR3 sequences, about 14% appearing once. In this sample, this clonotype turned up many times.

The origin of this receptor is a woman aged 18-35 years with Graves' ophthalmopathy. The sequenced sample consisted of blood. The genes are TRBV7-2 and TRBJ2-1, with D unclear. CDR3 sequence: CASSAGYYNEQFF. In nucleotides, the CDR3 is TGTGCCAGCAGCGCAGGATACTACAATGAGCAGTTCTTC.